This TCR beta chain was found in a study of radiation and T cells in renal cell carcinoma. This clone was found once. The target antigen is unknown. Repertoires were generated with immunoSEQ multiplex PCR, while TCRdb's copy carries only in-frame clones and drops some. Altogether just under 150,000 clones are present, 80% to 90% being singletons, with the ten largest covering under 20%. Germline CDR1 LGHNA, CDR2 YNFKEQ. This CDR3 comprises 15 residues. V lost 3 bases, J lost 2 bases, and 6 bases stayed unmatched. Indicated time point: blood 4 weeks post-SBRT, at nephrectomy. The treatment was: 15 Gy SBRT to primary tumor, nephrectomy 4 weeks later. Study-level results: Pretreatment tumor biopsies were lacking, so baseline clonotypes are unknown.

The starting material was blood, obtained from a patient whose treatment included radiotherapy and nephrectomy. The sequence came from a woman in her 50s with renal cell carcinoma. The rearrangement joins TRBV4-2 to TRBJ1-1; TRBD1 matches 7 bases. DNA for the CDR3: TGTGCCAGCAGCCATGCAGGGGGGGGAAACACTGAAGCTTTCTTT. Its translation is CASSHAGGGNTEAFF.